The rows below give T cell receptor beta chains drawn from one sample of a study of blood T cells in healthy people across ages. MiXCR, run by TCRdb on the 5' RACE reads, gives a single entry per CDR3 protein. The table shows about 1 million distinct CDR3 sequences, with under 45% occurring only once. Sequenced material: blood. Every receptor here comes from an older woman in good health. The CDR3 runs from the conserved cysteine through the conserved F or W. D genes are given only for firm matches. Clone size is not always given. Where it is, it says once, few, many or a class for expanded clones.

>few|TRBV29-1|TRBD1|TRBJ2-3
TGCAGCGTCGCCCGGACAGGGGGTAGCACAGATACGCAGTATTTT
CSVARTGGSTDTQYF
>-|TRBV20-1|TRBD2|TRBJ2-7
TGCAGTGCAACCCACGGGGGACTAGCGGGGGAGCAGTACTTC
CSATHGGLAGEQYF
>-|TRBV15|-|TRBJ2-1
TGTGCCACCAGCAGAGATCCCTATTACAATGGGCAGTTCTTC
CATSRDPYYNGQFF
>-|TRBV4-1|-|TRBJ1-2
TGCGCCAGCAGCCAAGATAACGGCAATAACTATGGCTACACCTTC
CASSQDNGNNYGYTF
>few|TRBV20-1|-|TRBJ2-7
TGCAGTGCCCCTAGGCCCGGAACCTACGAGCAGTACTTC
CSAPRPGTYEQYF
>few|TRBV7-2|-|TRBJ2-3
TGTGCCAGCAGCTTACACCGGACCTTGGGTACAGATACGCAGTATTTT
CASSLHRTLGTDTQYF
>-|TRBV6-2/TRBV6-3|-|TRBJ2-7
TGTGCCAGCAGTTACTCAACTAGTCTAACCTACGAGCAGTACTTC
CASSYSTSLTYEQYF
>many|TRBV5-1|TRBD2|TRBJ2-7
TGCGCCAGCAGACAGGGGTCTAGCGGGAGAGGAATCTACGAGCAGTACTTC
CASRQGSSGRGIYEQYF
>few|TRBV20-1|-|TRBJ2-7
TGCAGTGCTTCCAAAGATTCCTACGAGCAGTACTTC
CSASKDSYEQYF
>-|TRBV20-1|TRBD2|TRBJ2-7
TGCAGTGCTAGACTAACTAGCGGGAGTTACGAGCAGTACTTC
CSARLTSGSYEQYF
>few|TRBV18|-|TRBJ2-4
TGTGCCAGCTCACCGTCTCAGGGTCCCCTCGGGAGAAACATTCAGTACTTC
CASSPSQGPLGRNIQYF
>-|TRBV12-3/TRBV12-4|TRBD1|TRBJ2-1
TGTGCCAGCAGGGCCGAGACAGGGGTTAATGAGCAGTTCTTC
CASRAETGVNEQFF
>few|TRBV7-2|-|TRBJ2-7
TGTGCCAGCAGCTTCAGGTGGACAGCGGGAATATACGAGCAGTACTTC
CASSFRWTAGIYEQYF
>-|TRBV20-1|-|TRBJ1-6
TGCAGTGCTAGAGGCCTACAGGCAGAAAATTCACCCCTCCACTTT
CSARGLQAENSPLHF
>few|TRBV13|-|TRBJ2-5
TGTGCCAGCAGCTTAGGCCGAGTAGGGGTGAACCAAGAGACCCAGTACTTC
CASSLGRVGVNQETQYF
>once|TRBV18|TRBD1|TRBJ2-6
TGTGTCAGCTCACCCTCCACCGGGACAGGGATGTTGTCTGGGGCCAACGTCCTGACTTTC
CVSSPSTGTGMLSGANVLTF
>-|TRBV20-1|TRBD2|TRBJ2-5
TGCAGTGCTTCGCGGGAGGGTGAGCAGTACTTC
CSASREGEQYF
>-|TRBV9|TRBD2|TRBJ2-5
TGTACCAGCAGTCGTAGAGGAGCGGGACAAGAGACCCAGTACTTC
CTSSRRGAGQETQYF
>few|TRBV5-5|-|TRBJ2-7
TGTGCCAGCAGCTTGGTAGGTCCGCTACGGGAGCAGTACTTC
CASSLVGPLREQYF
>-|TRBV9|TRBD2|TRBJ2-1
TGTGCCAGCAGCGTAGTGGGCGGGAGCTCCTACAATGAGCAGTTCTTC
CASSVVGGSSYNEQFF
>-|TRBV6-2/TRBV6-3|TRBD1|TRBJ2-1
TGTGCCAGCACTCTAACAGGGGCGACGTTCTTC
CASTLTGATFF
>few|TRBV12-3/TRBV12-4|-|TRBJ1-2
TGTGCCAGCAGTCCCGAGACGGATTTCTATGGCTACACCTTC
CASSPETDFYGYTF
>-|TRBV20-1|-|TRBJ1-2
TGCAGTGCTGTGGAAACTAACTATGGCTACACCTTC
CSAVETNYGYTF
>-|TRBV27|TRBD1|TRBJ2-7
TGTGCCAGCAGTTTAGGGACAGGGTACAATGAGCAGTACTTC
CASSLGTGYNEQYF
>-|TRBV5-1|TRBD2|TRBJ2-7
TGTGCCAGCAGCTTAGCTAGCGGGAGGGTCGATGAGCAGTACTTC
CASSLASGRVDEQYF
>few|TRBV14|-|TRBJ2-3
TGTGCCAGCAGCCTGCGACGGGGGGCATTTAGCGCAGATACGCAGTATTTT
CASSLRRGAFSADTQYF